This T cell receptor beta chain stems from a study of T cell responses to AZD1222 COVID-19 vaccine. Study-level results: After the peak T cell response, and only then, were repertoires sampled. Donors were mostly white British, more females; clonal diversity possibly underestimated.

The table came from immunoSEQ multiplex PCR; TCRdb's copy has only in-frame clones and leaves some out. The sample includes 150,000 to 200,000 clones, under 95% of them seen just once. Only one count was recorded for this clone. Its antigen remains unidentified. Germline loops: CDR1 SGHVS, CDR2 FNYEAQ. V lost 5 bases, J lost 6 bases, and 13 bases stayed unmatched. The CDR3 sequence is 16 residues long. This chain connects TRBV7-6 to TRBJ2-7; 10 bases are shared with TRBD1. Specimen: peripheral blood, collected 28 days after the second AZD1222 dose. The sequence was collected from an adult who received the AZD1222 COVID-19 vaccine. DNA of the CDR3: TGTGCCAGCAGCCAACCGCGGACAGGGGGATCGGGCGAGCAGTACTTC. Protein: CASSQPRTGGSGEQYF.